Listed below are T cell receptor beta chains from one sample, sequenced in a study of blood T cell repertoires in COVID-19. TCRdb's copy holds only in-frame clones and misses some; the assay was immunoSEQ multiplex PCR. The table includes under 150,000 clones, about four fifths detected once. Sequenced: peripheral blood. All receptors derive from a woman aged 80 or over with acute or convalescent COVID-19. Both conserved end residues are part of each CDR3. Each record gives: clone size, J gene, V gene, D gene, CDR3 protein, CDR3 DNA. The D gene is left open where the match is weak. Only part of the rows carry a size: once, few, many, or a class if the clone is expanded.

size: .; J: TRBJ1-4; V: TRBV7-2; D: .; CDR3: CASSPGATNEKLFF; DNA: TGTGCCAGCAGCCCGGGAGCAACTAATGAAAAACTGTTTTTT
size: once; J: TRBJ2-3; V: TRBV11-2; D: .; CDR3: CASSHGTPPATQYF; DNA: TGTGCCAGCAGCCACGGGACTCCCCCCGCCACGCAGTATTTT
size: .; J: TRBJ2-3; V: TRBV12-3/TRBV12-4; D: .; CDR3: CASSLGRIDTQYF; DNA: TGTGCCAGCAGTTTAGGGAGGATAGATACGCAGTATTTT
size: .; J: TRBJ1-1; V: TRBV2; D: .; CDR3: CASSHPGTPSTEAFF; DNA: TGTGCCAGCAGTCACCCCGGGACACCCTCCACTGAAGCTTTCTTT
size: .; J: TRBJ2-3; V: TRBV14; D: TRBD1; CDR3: CASSHRQGGADTQYF; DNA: TGTGCCAGCAGCCACCGACAGGGGGGCGCAGATACGCAGTATTTT
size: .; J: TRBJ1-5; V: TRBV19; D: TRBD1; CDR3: CASAGSRDRGPQPQHF; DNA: TGTGCCAGTGCGGGCAGTAGGGACAGGGGACCCCAGCCCCAGCATTTT
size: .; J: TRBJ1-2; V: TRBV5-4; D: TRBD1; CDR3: CASSVDRAEGYTF; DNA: TGTGCCAGCAGCGTCGACAGGGCAGAAGGCTACACCTTC
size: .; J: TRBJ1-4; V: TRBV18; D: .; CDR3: CASSPQGSGEKLFF; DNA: TGTGCCAGCTCACCTCAGGGGTCGGGCGAAAAACTGTTTTTT
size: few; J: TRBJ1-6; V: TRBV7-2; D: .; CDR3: CASSLQSYNSPLHF; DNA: TGTGCCAGCAGCTTACAATCCTATAATTCACCCCTCCACTTT
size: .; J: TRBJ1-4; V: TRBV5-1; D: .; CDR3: CASSLGSKSEKLFF; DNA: TGCGCCAGCAGCCTCGGGAGTAAAAGTGAAAAACTGTTTTTT
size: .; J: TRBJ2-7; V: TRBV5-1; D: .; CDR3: CASSLGQADYEQYF; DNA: TGCGCCAGCAGCTTGGGACAGGCTGACTACGAGCAGTACTTC
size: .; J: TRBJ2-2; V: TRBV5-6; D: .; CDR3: CASSLGGPTGELFF; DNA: TGTGCCAGCAGCTTGGGTGGGCCCACCGGGGAGCTGTTTTTT
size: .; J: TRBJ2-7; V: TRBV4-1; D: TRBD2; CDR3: CASSQIAGVLYEQYF; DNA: TGCGCCAGCAGCCAAATAGCGGGGGTCCTCTACGAGCAGTACTTC
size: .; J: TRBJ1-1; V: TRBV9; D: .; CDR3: CASSPGHRIEAFF; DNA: TGTGCCAGCAGCCCGGGACACCGCATTGAAGCTTTCTTT
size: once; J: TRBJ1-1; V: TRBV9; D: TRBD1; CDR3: CASSVLGQGDEAFF; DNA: TGTGCCAGCAGCGTGTTGGGACAGGGTGATGAAGCTTTCTTT
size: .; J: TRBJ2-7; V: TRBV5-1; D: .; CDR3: CASSSPAGYEQYF; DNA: TGCGCCAGCAGCTCCCCGGCGGGCTACGAGCAGTACTTC
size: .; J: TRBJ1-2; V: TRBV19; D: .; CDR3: CASSPGGPRGYTF; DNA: TGTGCCAGTAGTCCAGGCGGGCCCCGTGGCTACACCTTC
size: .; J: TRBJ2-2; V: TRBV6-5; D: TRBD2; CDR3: CASSYRGAGELFF; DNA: TGTGCCAGCAGTTACCGGGGGGCCGGGGAGCTGTTTTTT
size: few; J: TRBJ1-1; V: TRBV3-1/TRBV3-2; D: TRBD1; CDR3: CASSLGQGGFTEAFF; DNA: TGTGCCAGCAGCCTCGGACAGGGAGGGTTCACTGAAGCTTTCTTT
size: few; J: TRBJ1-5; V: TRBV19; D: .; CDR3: CASSHAPNQPQHF; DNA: TGTGCCAGTAGCCATGCGCCTAATCAGCCCCAGCATTTT
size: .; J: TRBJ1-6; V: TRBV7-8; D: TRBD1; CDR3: CASSPGQVRNSPLHF; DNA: TGTGCCAGCAGCCCCGGACAGGTTCGGAATTCACCCCTCCACTTT
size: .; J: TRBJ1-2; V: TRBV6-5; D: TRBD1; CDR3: CASSFRGDGYTF; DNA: TGTGCCAGCAGTTTCAGGGGGGATGGCTACACCTTC
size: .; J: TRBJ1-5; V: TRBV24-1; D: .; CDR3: CATSDLCEPLYSNQPQHF; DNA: TGTGCCACCAGTGATTTGTGCGAACCGTTGTATAGCAATCAGCCCCAGCATTTT
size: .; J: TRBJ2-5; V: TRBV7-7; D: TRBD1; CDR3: CASSPLGTGGGETQYF; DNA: TGTGCTAGCAGCCCGCTGGGGACAGGGGGCGGTGAGACCCAGTACTTC
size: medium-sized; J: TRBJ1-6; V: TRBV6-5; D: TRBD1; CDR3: CASSYSVTGNNSPLHF; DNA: TGTGCCAGCAGTTACTCGGTGACAGGGAATAATTCACCCCTCCACTTT